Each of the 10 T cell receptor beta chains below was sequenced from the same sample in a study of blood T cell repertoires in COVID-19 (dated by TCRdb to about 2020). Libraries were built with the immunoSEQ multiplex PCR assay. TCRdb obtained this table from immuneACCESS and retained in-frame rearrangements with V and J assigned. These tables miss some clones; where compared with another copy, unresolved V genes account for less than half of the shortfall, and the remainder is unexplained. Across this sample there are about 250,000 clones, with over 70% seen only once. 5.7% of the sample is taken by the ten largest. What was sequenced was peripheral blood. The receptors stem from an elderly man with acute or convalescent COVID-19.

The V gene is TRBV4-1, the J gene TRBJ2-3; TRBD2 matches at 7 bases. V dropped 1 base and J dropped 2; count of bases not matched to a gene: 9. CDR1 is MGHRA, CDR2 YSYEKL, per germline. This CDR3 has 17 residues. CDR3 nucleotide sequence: TGCGCCAGCAGCCAAGCGTTGGGGACTACCCTCACAGATACGCAGTATTTT. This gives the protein CASSQALGTTLTDTQYF.

The CDR3 reads CSSRVAQETQYF. In DNA form, the CDR3 reads TGCAGCTCCCGGGTAGCTCAAGAGACCCAGTACTTC. The V and J genes are TRBV29-1 and TRBJ2-5, with D unresolved. Germline V gives CDR1 SQVTM, CDR2 ANQGSEA. The CDR3 extends over 12 amino acids. V was trimmed by 8 bases and J by 2 bases, leaving 12 bases between them.

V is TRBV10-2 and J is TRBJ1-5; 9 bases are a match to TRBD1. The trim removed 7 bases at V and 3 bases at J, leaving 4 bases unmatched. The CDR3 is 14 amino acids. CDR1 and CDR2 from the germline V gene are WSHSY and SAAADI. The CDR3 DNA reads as TGCGCCAGCACCCGGGACAGGGACAATCAGCCCCAGCATTTT. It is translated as CASTRDRDNQPQHF.

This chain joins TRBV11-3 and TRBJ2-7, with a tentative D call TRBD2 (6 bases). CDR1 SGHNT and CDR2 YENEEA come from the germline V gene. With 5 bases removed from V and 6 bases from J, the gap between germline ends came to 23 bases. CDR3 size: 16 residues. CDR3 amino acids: CASSPRTLLAPSEQYF. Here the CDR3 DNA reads TGTGCCAGCAGCCCTAGGACACTACTAGCCCCCTCCGAGCAGTACTTC.

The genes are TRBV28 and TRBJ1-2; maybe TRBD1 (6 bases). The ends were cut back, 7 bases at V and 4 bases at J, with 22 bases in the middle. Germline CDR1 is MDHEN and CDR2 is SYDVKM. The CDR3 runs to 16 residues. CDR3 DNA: TGTGCCAGCACCCCGGCGGGGAGGGGGATTGTCTATGGCTACACCTTC. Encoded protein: CASTPAGRGIVYGYTF.

The DNA for the CDR3 is TGCAGTGCTAGTCCCGGGGGGCGGGATAATTCACCCCTCCACTTT. It yields the protein CSASPGGRDNSPLHF. The chain carries TRBV20-1 and TRBJ1-6; TRBD1 might be the D (6 bases). CDR3 length: 15 residues. Per the germline V gene, CDR1 is DFQATT and CDR2 is SNEGSKA (reference sequence). V lost 3 bases to trimming and J lost 5 bases, with 14 bases between them.

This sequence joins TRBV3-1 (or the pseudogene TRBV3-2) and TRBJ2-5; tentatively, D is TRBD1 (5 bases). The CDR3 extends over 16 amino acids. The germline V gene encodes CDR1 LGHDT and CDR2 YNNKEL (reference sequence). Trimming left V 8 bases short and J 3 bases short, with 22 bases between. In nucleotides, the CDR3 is TGTGCCAGCCGGAAAGGGGCCGCCCGGGCTGAAGAGACCCAGTACTTC. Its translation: CASRKGAARAEETQYF.

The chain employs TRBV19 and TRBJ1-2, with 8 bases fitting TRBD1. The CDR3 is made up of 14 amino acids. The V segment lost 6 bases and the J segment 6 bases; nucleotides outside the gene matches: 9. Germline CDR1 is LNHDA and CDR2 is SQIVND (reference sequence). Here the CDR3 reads CASRPTDRADGYTF. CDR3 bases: TGTGCCAGTAGGCCCACGGACAGGGCGGATGGCTACACCTTC.

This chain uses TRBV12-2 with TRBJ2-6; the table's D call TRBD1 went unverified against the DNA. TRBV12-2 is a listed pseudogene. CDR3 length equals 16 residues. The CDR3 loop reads CASRKLGQATYNVLTF. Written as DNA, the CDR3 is TGTGCAAGTCGCAAACTGGGACAGGCAACTTACAACGTCCTGACTTTC.

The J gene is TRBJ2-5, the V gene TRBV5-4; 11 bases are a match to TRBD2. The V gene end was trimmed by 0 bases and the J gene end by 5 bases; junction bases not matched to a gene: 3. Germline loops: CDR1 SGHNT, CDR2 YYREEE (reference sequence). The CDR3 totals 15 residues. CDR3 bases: TGTGCCAGCAGCTTGGGGGCTAGCGGGAGGGAGACCCAGTACTTC. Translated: CASSLGASGRETQYF. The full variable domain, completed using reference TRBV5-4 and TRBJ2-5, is ETGVTQSPTHLIKTRGQQVTLRCSSQSGHNTVSWYQQALGQGPQFIFQYYREEENGRGNFPPRFSGLQFPNYSSELNVNALELDDSALYLCASSLGASGRETQYFGPGTRLLVL.